This TCR beta chain was found in a study of beta chain features in type 1 diabetes. Study overall: Researchers looked at roughly 110 million sorted cells across all samples.

Trimming left V 2 bases short and J 4 bases short, with 11 bases between. The CDR3 has 14 amino acids. The germline V gene has CDR1 SGHVS and CDR2 FQNEAQ. This clone was recorded a few times. A single heparinised blood sample, averaging around 120 mL, was obtained per donor. Every sorted population was more than 95% pure. Sequencing targeted expressed TCRB transcripts, as all isolated RNA had been reverse transcribed. Naive, central memory and regulatory T cell samples produced a mean of about 3.5 million reads. Profiled with immunoSEQ multiplex PCR; TCRdb holds only in-frame clones, not every one. This sample has roughly 330,000 clones, with 9.5% to 12% found just once.

The receptor was derived from a woman under 40 in good health. The chain is built from TRBV7-8 and TRBJ2-5; D perhaps matches TRBD2 (5 bases). Specimen: naive CD4+ T cells from blood. The CDR3 sequence is CASSLKLAGETQYF. In DNA, the CDR3 is TGTGCCAGCAGCTTAAAGCTGGCGGGAGAGACCCAGTACTTC. The entire variable domain, with the rest obtained from reference TRBV7-8 and TRBJ2-5, is as follows: GAGVSQSPRYKVAKRGQDVALRCDPISGHVSLFWYQQALGQGPEFLTYFQNEAQLDKSGLPSDRFFAERPEGSVSTLKIQRTQQEDSAVYLCASSLKLAGETQYFGPGTRLLVL.